These 30 T cell receptor beta chains came from one sample sequenced in a study of persistence of HIV-infected CD4 T cells. Their antigen targets remain unknown. This was the immunoSEQ version 4 assay in survey mode. Produced via immunoSEQ multiplex PCR; TCRdb's table is partial and in-frame only. The sample includes approximately 35,000 clones, 80% to 90% of them seen just once. Cells were stimulated with CMV-infected fibroblast lysates at 10 ug/mL. CD40L/CD69 double-negative CD45RO-high memory CD4+ T cells were collected. Sequenced material: CD4+ T cells sorted from PBMCs after roughly 19-hour stimulation, taken from a patient who received antiretroviral therapy. Receptors originate from an adult man with HIV who was CMV-seropositive.

This clone was counted once. The V gene is TRBV7-2, the J gene TRBJ1-4, with 7 bases matching TRBD1. V was pared by 1 base and J by 7 bases, with 12 bases of the junction left unmatched. The CDR3 totals 17 residues. Germline V CDR1 and CDR2: SGHTA, FQGNSA. The CDR3 protein is CASSLVVGTGDVEKLFF. For the CDR3, the DNA is TGTGCCAGCAGCTTAGTCGTTGGTACAGGGGATGTTGAAAAACTGTTTTTT.

The CDR3 loop reads CASKTRVNSPLHF. The DNA for the CDR3 is TGTGCCAGCAAAACACGGGTGAATTCACCCCTCCACTTT. V is TRBV6-4 and J is TRBJ1-6; D unresolved. The CDR3 is made up of 13 amino acids. Germline V lookup: CDR1 MRHNA, CDR2 SNTAGT. Deletions cut 7 bases from V and 7 bases from J, with 11 bases between.

This rearrangement joins TRBV2 to TRBJ1-2; weak D call: TRBD1 (6 bases). The germline V gene encodes CDR1 SNHLY and CDR2 FYNNEI. V lost 6 bases to trimming and J lost 13 bases, with 15 bases between them. The CDR3 loop spans 11 amino acids. CDR3 nucleotides: TGTGCCAGCAGGCGCCGACAGGAGTGCACCTTC. This sequence encodes CASRRRQECTF.

This sequence joins TRBV5-4 and TRBJ1-1; D is ambiguous. The germline V and J ends were trimmed by 0 bases and 11 bases, with 11 bases remaining between them. The germline gives CDR1 SGHNT, CDR2 YYREEE (reference sequence). CDR3 length equals 12 residues. The CDR3 protein is CASSLGRFGAFF. CDR3 DNA: TGTGCCAGCAGCTTGGGGAGGTTTGGGGCTTTCTTT.

This clone was picked up a small number of times. The chain is built from TRBV6-2 or TRBV6-3 and TRBJ1-5, with no clear D. Germline V gene data show CDR1 as MNHEY and CDR2 as SVGEGT. This CDR3 is 13 amino acids long. Trimming took 5 bases from V and 7 from J, leaving 12 bases between them. CDR3 in amino acids: CASSTYMTQPQHF. As DNA, the CDR3 is TGTGCCAGCAGTACGTACATGACGCAGCCCCAGCATTTT.

This chain connects TRBV4-2 to TRBJ1-1; 8 nucleotides align to TRBD1. CDR1 LGHNA and CDR2 YNFKEQ come from the germline V gene. V was pared by 3 bases and J by 2 bases, with 11 bases of the junction left unmatched. The length of the CDR3 is 17 residues. The CDR3 DNA sequence: TGTGCCAGCAGCCAGTTATCAGGGGGCGCGGGCAACACTGAAGCTTTCTTT. Its translation is CASSQLSGGAGNTEAFF.

The chain employs TRBV5-4 and TRBJ2-5; the D is unclear. Trimming stripped 0 bases from V and 2 bases from J, with 5 bases between. This CDR3 is 13 amino acids long. Per the germline V gene, CDR1 is SGHNT and CDR2 is YYREEE (reference sequence). The CDR3 nucleotides are TGTGCCAGCAGCTTGGACAGTCAAGAGACCCAGTACTTC. Protein product: CASSLDSQETQYF.

This sequence joins TRBV19 and TRBJ2-7; D might be TRBD1 or TRBD2, each matching 5 bases. CDR1 LNHDA and CDR2 SQIVND come from the germline V gene (reference sequence). Trimming took off 4 bases at V and 4 bases at J, with 14 bases between the two ends. The CDR3 is 14 amino acids. CDR3: CASSTWGLAYEQYF. CDR3 in DNA: TGTGCCAGTAGTACATGGGGGTTGGCTTACGAGCAGTACTTC.

This chain links TRBV6-5 with TRBJ2-2, with D uncertain. CDR3 length equals 16 residues. V lost 2 bases and J 4 bases, leaving 14 bases between the germline ends. The germline V gene encodes CDR1 MNHEY and CDR2 SVGAGI. The CDR3 bases are TGTGCCAGCAGTTACGCTGGTTCAGCAATCACCGGGGAGCTGTTTTTT. Translated, it gives CASSYAGSAITGELFF.

CDR3 residues: CASSYQGMNTEAFF. Written as DNA, the CDR3 is TGTGCCAGCAGTTATCAGGGGATGAACACTGAAGCTTTCTTT. The chain has TRBV27 and TRBJ1-1; tentative D call: TRBD1 (6 bases). The V end lost 4 bases, the J end lost 0 bases, and 9 bases lay between the germline ends. The germline gives CDR1 MNHEY, CDR2 SMNVEV (reference sequence). The CDR3 contains 14 residues.

The count of this clone is one. V gene TRBV9 combines with J gene TRBJ2-1, with 14 positions matching TRBD2. CDR3 length equals 15 residues. Trimming took 3 bases from V and 9 from J; bases not matched to a gene: 5. Germline CDR1 and CDR2: SGDLS and YYNGEE. The CDR3 reads CASSGTSGGSTEQFF. CDR3 bases: TGTGCCAGCAGCGGGACTAGCGGGGGGTCCACTGAGCAGTTCTTC. Drawing the rest from reference TRBV9 and TRBJ2-1, the complete variable domain is DSGVTQTPKHLITATGQRVTLRCSPRSGDLSVYWYQQSLDQGLQFLIQYYNGEERAKGNILERFSAQQFPDLHSELNLSSLELGDSALYFCASSGTSGGSTEQFFGPGTRLTVL.

The genes are TRBV5-1 and TRBJ2-6; 7 bases agree with TRBD1. The CDR3 is 16 residues long. Germline V gene data show CDR1 as SGHRS and CDR2 as YFSETQ. Trimming removed 3 bases from V and 4 bases from J; junction bases left unmatched: 7. DNA for the CDR3: TGCGCCAGCAGCTCCGGACAGGCTGGCGGGGCCAACGTCCTGACTTTC. This codes for CASSSGQAGGANVLTF.

This clone appeared once. The chain couples TRBV19 to TRBJ2-1; D is possibly TRBD1 or TRBD2 (7 bases each). The V gene lost 4 bases and the J gene lost 5 bases, with 18 bases spanning the gap. Germline V gene sequence: CDR1 LNHDA, CDR2 SQIVND (reference sequence). The CDR3 totals 16 residues. CDR3 DNA sequence: TGTGCCAGTAGTACCTCCCAGGGGGGGGGTCACAATGAGCAGTTCTTC. This translates into CASSTSQGGGHNEQFF.

Only a few counts were recorded for this clone. The rearrangement links TRBV4-1 to TRBJ2-5; maybe TRBD2 (5 bases). The CDR3 is 14 residues long. Per the germline V gene, CDR1 is MGHRA and CDR2 is YSYEKL. Trimming stripped 4 bases from V and 4 bases from J, with 13 bases between. CDR3 coding DNA: TGCGCCAGCAGCCGCCAGGAGGTGGGAGAGACCCAGTACTTC. Translation gives CASSRQEVGETQYF.

This rearrangement joins TRBV6-5 to TRBJ1-1, with D unresolved. V was trimmed by 10 bases and J by 6 bases, leaving 24 bases between them. This CDR3 region has 15 residues. CDR1 is MNHEY, CDR2 SVGAGI, per germline. The chain's CDR3 is CATTWLAGINAEAFF. The CDR3, as DNA: TGTGCCACCACTTGGCTCGCAGGAATAAATGCTGAAGCTTTCTTT.

The chain uses TRBV5-5 and TRBJ1-2, with no clear D. The germline V gene encodes CDR1 SGHKS and CDR2 YYEKEE (reference sequence). V was cut by 4 bases and J by 2 bases, with 9 bases left in between. The CDR3 has 13 amino acids. The CDR3 sequence: CASSPEPNYGYTF. Here the CDR3 DNA reads TGTGCCAGCAGCCCTGAGCCCAACTATGGCTACACCTTC.

The rearrangement links TRBV5-6 to TRBJ1-1, with D perhaps matching TRBD1 (5 bases). Trimming pared 1 base from V and 1 base from J, leaving 14 bases between. The germline gives CDR1 SGHDT, CDR2 YYEEEE. The CDR3 is made up of 16 amino acids. CDR3 DNA: TGTGCCAGCAGCTTGTGGTGGGGGACTCGGAACACTGAAGCTTTCTTT. Translating gives CASSLWWGTRNTEAFF. The entire variable domain, with the rest obtained from reference TRBV5-6 and TRBJ1-1, is as follows: DAGVTQSPTHLIKTRGQQVTLRCSPKSGHDTVSWYQQALGQGPQFIFQYYEEEERQRGNFPDRFSGHQFPNYSSELNVNALLLGDSALYLCASSLWWGTRNTEAFFGQGTRLTVV.

The V and J genes are TRBV5-6 and TRBJ2-7, with D maybe TRBD1 (6 bases). Germline V gene sequence: CDR1 SGHDT, CDR2 YYEEEE. This CDR3 is 13 amino acids long. With 4 bases removed from V and 0 bases from J, the gap between germline ends came to 8 bases. DNA of the CDR3: TGTGCCAGCAGCCGACAGGACTCCTACGAGCAGTACTTC. It specifies CASSRQDSYEQYF.

V gene TRBV2 combines with J gene TRBJ1-2; 7 bases map to TRBD1. There are 13 residues in the CDR3. V shed 6 bases and J 8 bases; nucleotides not matched to a gene: 9. From germline, CDR1 is SNHLY and CDR2 FYNNEI. The CDR3 region is CASSRTGEGGYTF. The CDR3 nucleotides read TGTGCCAGCAGCAGGACAGGCGAGGGCGGCTACACCTTC.

This clone was seen once. J is TRBJ2-3 and V is TRBV4-2; 9 nucleotides line up with TRBD1. The trim removed 4 bases at V and 1 base at J, leaving 3 bases unmatched. The germline gives CDR1 LGHNA, CDR2 YNFKEQ. This CDR3 contains 15 residues. CDR3 amino acids: CASSRQGGGTDTQYF. CDR3 bases: TGTGCCAGCAGCCGACAGGGGGGGGGCACAGATACGCAGTATTTT.

This clone was seen once. The chain is built from TRBV5-3 and TRBJ2-1; 7 bases align to TRBD1. Being an ORF, TRBV5-3 has a function that is uncertain. J gave up 5 bases and V 0 bases, and 8 bases lay outside the gene matches. The CDR3 has 16 residues. The CDR3 nucleotides are TGTGCCAGAAGCTTGGCCAGGCTCGGACAGGACAATGAGCAGTTCTTC. This codes for CARSLARLGQDNEQFF.

The V call is TRBV27, the J call TRBJ2-7; 7 bases agree with TRBD1. The junction had 7 bases not matched to a gene; V was cut back by 2 bases and J by 3 bases. Germline lookup yields CDR1 MNHEY and CDR2 SMNVEV (reference sequence). The CDR3 consists of 15 residues. The CDR3 loop reads CASSLLGQEDYEQYF. In DNA, the CDR3 is TGTGCCAGCAGTTTACTCGGACAGGAGGACTACGAGCAGTACTTC.

V gene TRBV5-1 combines with J gene TRBJ2-1, with 11 bases identical to TRBD2. CDR1 SGHRS and CDR2 YFSETQ come from the germline V gene. The V segment lost 4 bases and the J segment 10 bases; nucleotides outside the gene matches: 10. The CDR3 contains 15 residues. CDR3 nucleotides: TGCGCCAGCAGCCCCGTTAGCGGGGGGGCCGGAGAGCAGTTCTTC. Its protein is CASSPVSGGAGEQFF.

This CDR3 is CAISEGGRDTQYF. The CDR3, as DNA: TGTGCCATCAGTGAGGGGGGGAGGGATACGCAGTATTTT. V usage is TRBV10-3 and J usage is TRBJ2-3, with D possibly TRBD2 on 6 matching bases. The germline V gene has CDR1 ENHRY and CDR2 SYGVKD. The CDR3 extends over 13 amino acids. The ends were cut back, 2 bases at V and 6 bases at J, with 9 bases in the middle.

The chain is built from TRBV7-2 and TRBJ2-7, with D possibly TRBD1 on 6 matching bases. The CDR3 is 14 residues long. From germline, CDR1 is SGHTA and CDR2 FQGNSA. V was clipped by 7 bases and J by 0 bases, with 13 bases between them. The CDR3 sequence: CASNQGPSSYEQYF. CDR3 DNA: TGTGCCAGCAATCAGGGGCCGAGCTCCTACGAGCAGTACTTC.

The genes are TRBV7-9 and TRBJ2-1; the D is unclear. The ends were cut back, 1 base at V and 6 bases at J, with 7 bases in the middle. From germline, CDR1 is SEHNR and CDR2 FQNEAQ (reference sequence). The CDR3 loop spans 13 amino acids. CDR3 amino acids: CASSLGATNEQFF. The CDR3 DNA is TGTGCCAGCAGCTTAGGAGCAACCAATGAGCAGTTCTTC.

The chain is built from TRBV5-1 and TRBJ2-7, with a tentative D call TRBD1 (5 bases). The CDR3 sequence is 14 residues long. Trimming removed 0 bases from V and 1 base from J, with 8 bases in between. Germline values: CDR1 SGHRS, CDR2 YFSETQ. The CDR3 sequence: CASSLGSGSYEQYF. Here the CDR3 DNA reads TGCGCCAGCAGCTTGGGGTCAGGGTCCTACGAGCAGTACTTC.

The chain has TRBV7-6 and TRBJ1-3; D is unresolved. The CDR3 sequence is 15 residues long. V gave up 1 base and J gave up 8 bases, with 15 bases separating them. CDR1 and CDR2 (germline): SGHVS, FNYEAQ. The CDR3 loop reads CASSLGWGGKDTIYF. CDR3 bases: TGTGCCAGCAGCTTAGGATGGGGAGGGAAAGACACCATATATTTT.

The rearrangement joins TRBV12-3 or TRBV12-4 to TRBJ1-5, with D unclear. Between the trimmed V and J ends, which lost 3 bases and 5 bases, there was a span of 5 bases. This CDR3 comprises 12 residues. The CDR3 loop reads CASSFWDQPQHF. As DNA, the CDR3 is TGTGCCAGCAGTTTCTGGGATCAGCCCCAGCATTTT.

The chain links TRBV4-1 to TRBJ2-1; 12 bases are a match to TRBD2. The V gene's germline CDR1 is MGHRA and CDR2 YSYEKL. Trimming took 5 bases from V and 4 from J; bases not matched to a gene: 6. The CDR3 loop spans 16 amino acids. CDR3 in DNA: TGCGCCAGCAGCTCCACGACTAGCGGGAGTTACAATGAGCAGTTCTTC. Protein sequence: CASSSTTSGSYNEQFF.